Shown below are 28 T cell receptor beta chains from a single sample sequenced in a study of blood T cell repertoires in COVID-19. Clones were sequenced by immunoSEQ multiplex PCR, and TCRdb holds only the in-frame ones, with some missing. The sample consists of under 200,000 clones, roughly 87% of them appearing once. The sequenced material came from PBMCs or T cells enriched from blood (not recorded which). The receptors shown here come from a woman between 45 and 65 years old who had recovered from COVID-19.

The chain carries TRBV27 and TRBJ2-1; 9 bases are shared with TRBD2. The germline gives CDR1 MNHEY, CDR2 SMNVEV (reference sequence). J gave up 2 bases and V 4 bases, and 6 bases lay outside the gene matches. The CDR3 runs to 16 residues. The CDR3 region has the DNA TGTGCCAGCAGTTCAGCTAGCGGGGCGACCTACAATGAGCAGTTCTTC. Residues: CASSSASGATYNEQFF.

The CDR3 sequence: CASSLVPTSTKGREQYF. CDR3 sequence (DNA): TGCGCCAGCAGCTTGGTCCCTACTAGCACAAAGGGTCGCGAGCAGTACTTC. V and J are TRBV5-1 and TRBJ2-7; possibly TRBD2 for D (6 bases). Germline V lookup: CDR1 SGHRS, CDR2 YFSETQ. This CDR3 has 17 residues. Trimming removed 0 bases at V and 6 bases at J, with 22 bases between.

The chain combines TRBV6-5 with TRBJ1-1; a weak D match, TRBD1 (5 bases). Per germline, CDR1 MNHEY and CDR2 SVGAGI. This CDR3 has 15 amino acids. V lost 7 bases to trimming and J lost 1 base, with 16 bases between them. The DNA of the CDR3 is TGTGCCAGCATCCCGGGGTGGGGGGAGAACACTGAAGCTTTCTTT. Translated: CASIPGWGENTEAFF.

This clone was detected only a few times. Written as DNA, the CDR3 is TGTGCCAGCAGTTTTGAGAGACTTAATGAAAAACTGTTTTTT. It yields the protein CASSFERLNEKLFF. The J gene is TRBJ1-4, the V gene TRBV28; D not certain. Germline CDR1 and CDR2: MDHEN and SYDVKM. Trimming cost V 3 bases and J 4 bases, with 9 bases left between them. This CDR3 is built from 14 residues.

This clone ranks as medium-sized. This sequence joins TRBV20-1 and TRBJ2-1; the D gene is possibly TRBD1 (6 bases). Germline V gives CDR1 DFQATT, CDR2 SNEGSKA (reference sequence). V lost 3 bases, J lost 9 bases, and 18 bases lay in between. The CDR3 is 14 amino acids. CDR3 in DNA: TGCAGTGCTAGTGGGGGCAGGGATAGTAGTGAGCAGTTCTTC. Translated: CSASGGRDSSEQFF.

The rearrangement links TRBV18 to TRBJ1-5; 8 bases align to TRBD1. V lost 3 bases to trimming and J lost 2 bases; unmatched junction nucleotides: 9. The CDR3 has 17 residues. Germline assignment: CDR1 KGHSH and CDR2 LQKENI. CDR3 protein: CASSPGTGGAGNQPQHF. CDR3 coding DNA: TGTGCCAGCTCACCGGGGACAGGCGGGGCGGGCAATCAGCCCCAGCATTTT. The entire variable domain, with the rest obtained from reference TRBV18 and TRBJ1-5, is as follows: NAGVMQNPRHLVRRRGQEARLRCSPMKGHSHVYWYRQLPEEGLKFMVYLQKENIIDESGMPKERFSAEFPKEGPSILRIQQVVRGDSAAYFCASSPGTGGAGNQPQHFGDGTRLSIL.

The chain employs TRBV30 and TRBJ1-1, with D unresolved. The CDR3 has 12 residues. Trimming shortened V by 2 bases and J by 3 bases, and 7 bases separated the two germline ends. CDR1 and CDR2 from the germline V gene are GTSNPN and SVGIG (reference sequence). CDR3 sequence: CAWSISDTEAFF. DNA of the CDR3: TGTGCCTGGAGTATTAGTGACACTGAAGCTTTCTTT.

V usage is TRBV30 and J usage is TRBJ2-7; a possible D gene is TRBD1 (6 bases). The length of the CDR3 is 13 residues. Looked up from germline, CDR1 is GTSNPN and CDR2 is SVGIG (reference sequence). The V gene lost 4 bases and the J gene lost 0 bases, with 10 bases spanning the gap. In DNA form, the CDR3 reads TGTGCCTGGACAGGGGTCTTCTCCTACGAGCAGTACTTC. Its protein product is CAWTGVFSYEQYF.

This chain connects TRBV7-9 to TRBJ1-5; a weak D match, TRBD1 (6 bases). With 4 bases removed from V and 2 bases from J, the gap between germline ends came to 9 bases. The CDR3 is 14 amino acids. Germline values: CDR1 SEHNR, CDR2 FQNEAQ (reference sequence). For the CDR3, the DNA is TGTGCCAGCAGCTCTTCAGGGGGCAATCAGCCCCAGCATTTT. Protein: CASSSSGGNQPQHF.

This clone has only one observation. This chain links TRBV10-3 with TRBJ2-2; a weak D match, TRBD1 (5 bases). Germline V gene lookup returns CDR1 ENHRY and CDR2 SYGVKD. V lost 6 bases and J lost 0, with 5 bases in between. The CDR3 is made up of 13 amino acids. CDR3: CAIRGPNTGELFF. DNA for the CDR3: TGTGCCATCAGGGGGCCGAACACCGGGGAGCTGTTTTTT.

The rearrangement links TRBV10-3 to TRBJ2-7; 10 positions match TRBD1. V lost 3 bases, J lost 2 bases, and 7 bases stayed unmatched. This CDR3 has 16 residues. Germline V CDR1 and CDR2: ENHRY, SYGVKD. The CDR3 bases are TGTGCCATCAGTGACCCGGACAGGGGGAGAACCTACGAGCAGTACTTC. Its translation: CAISDPDRGRTYEQYF.

This chain joins TRBV20-1 and TRBJ1-5, with D possibly matching TRBD1 (5 bases). Between the trimmed V and J ends, which lost 3 bases and 4 bases, there was a span of 10 bases. The germline V gene has CDR1 DFQATT and CDR2 SNEGSKA (reference sequence). CDR3 length: 13 residues. The CDR3 nucleotides read TGCAGTGCTAGTGTTGGGGGGAATCAGCCCCAGCATTTT. The encoded protein is CSASVGGNQPQHF.

The chain uses TRBV7-3 and TRBJ2-2, with 12 bases aligning to TRBD2. The J segment lost 1 base and the V segment lost 6 bases, leaving 0 bases of the junction unmatched. Germline CDR1 and CDR2: SGHTA and FQGTGA. This CDR3 contains 15 residues. Here the CDR3 reads CASRLAGGNTGELFF. The DNA for the CDR3 is TGTGCCAGCAGACTAGCGGGAGGGAACACCGGGGAGCTGTTTTTT.

The chain has TRBV28 and TRBJ1-1; no reliable D call. V dropped 6 bases and J dropped 5 bases, with 16 bases sitting between them. CDR1 is MDHEN and CDR2 is SYDVKM in the germline V gene. The CDR3 consists of 14 residues. The CDR3 bases are TGTGCCAGCAGATTACGACTCGGCGCGACTGAAGCTTTCTTT. Amino acids: CASRLRLGATEAFF. The full variable domain, its missing parts supplied by reference TRBV28 and TRBJ1-1, is DVKVTQSSRYLVKRTGEKVFLECVQDMDHENMFWYRQDPGLGLRLIYFSYDVKMKEKGDIPEGYSVSREKKERFSLILESASTNQTSMYLCASRLRLGATEAFFGQGTRLTVV.

This clone has a single count. The gene calls are TRBV2 and TRBJ2-3; TRBD2 matches 9 bases. CDR1 is SNHLY and CDR2 is FYNNEI in the germline V gene. V dropped 5 bases and J dropped 5; count of bases not matched to a gene: 11. This CDR3 contains 16 residues. In nucleotides, the CDR3 is TGTGCCAGCAGTTGGGATAGCGGGAGAGGAGGAGATACGCAGTATTTT. Translation: CASSWDSGRGGDTQYF.

The chain uses TRBV3-1 (or the pseudogene TRBV3-2) and TRBJ2-5; TRBD2 agrees at 8 bases. With V trimmed by 0 bases and J by 4 bases, 16 bases remained unmatched. This CDR3 has 19 amino acids. Germline V CDR1 and CDR2: LGHDT, YNNKEL (reference sequence). CDR3 residues: CASSQEGRGSGMRGETQYF. The CDR3 DNA reads as TGTGCCAGCAGCCAAGAGGGTCGGGGTAGCGGGATGCGGGGAGAGACCCAGTACTTC.

This sequence joins TRBV7-8 and TRBJ2-7, with TRBD2 matching 13 bases. The CDR3 totals 17 residues. J gave up 3 bases and V 1 base, and 6 bases lay outside the gene matches. CDR1 and CDR2 (germline): SGHVS, FQNEAQ. The CDR3 DNA sequence: TGTGCCAGCAGCTTAGAGGGACTAGCGGGACTATACTACGAGCAGTACTTC. Amino acid sequence: CASSLEGLAGLYYEQYF.

The chain employs TRBV12-3 or TRBV12-4 and TRBJ1-3, with 7 bases aligning to TRBD1. V lost 3 bases to trimming and J lost 8 bases; unmatched junction nucleotides: 4. There are 13 residues in the CDR3. The CDR3: CASSFNRGDTIYF. The CDR3 DNA is TGTGCCAGCAGTTTTAACAGGGGCGACACCATATATTTT.

This chain joins TRBV19 and TRBJ2-1, with TRBD2 matching 12 bases. The CDR3 consists of 17 residues. The germline CDR1 and CDR2 sequences are LNHDA and SQIVND (reference sequence). J was trimmed by 6 bases and V by 10 bases; bases with no gene match: 16. The CDR3 coding sequence is TGTGCCACCTCAAAGGACGGCGGACTAGCGGGACGCAATGAGCAGTTCTTC. Its protein is CATSKDGGLAGRNEQFF.

V usage is TRBV11-2 and J usage is TRBJ2-5; tentative D call: TRBD1 (5 bases). This CDR3 has 16 residues. Germline lookup yields CDR1 SGHAT and CDR2 FQNNGV. Between the trimmed V and J ends, which lost 1 base and 5 bases, there was a span of 17 bases. This CDR3 reads CASSLGGPGPRETQYF. CDR3 DNA sequence: TGTGCCAGCAGCTTAGGCGGCCCAGGGCCCAGGGAGACCCAGTACTTC.

A few counts support this clone. The chain combines TRBV7-3 with TRBJ2-1; 7 bases map to TRBD2. The V and J ends lost 3 bases and 3 bases, in that order; junction bases with no gene match: 5. Germline CDR1 is SGHTA and CDR2 is FQGTGA. The CDR3 spans 15 residues. The CDR3 protein is CASSLGLAVYNEQFF. The CDR3 DNA follows: TGTGCCAGCAGCTTGGGCCTAGCGGTCTACAATGAGCAGTTCTTC.

The genes are TRBV29-1 and TRBJ2-3, with TRBD1 matching over 7 bases. CDR1 SQVTM and CDR2 ANQGSEA come from the germline V gene. The CDR3 is 12 residues long. V gave up 3 bases and J gave up 9 bases; unmatched junction bases: 6. CDR3 bases: TGCAGCGTTGATACAGGGGAAGACACGCAGTATTTT. Amino acid sequence: CSVDTGEDTQYF.

This chain joins TRBV9 and TRBJ1-3; D is perhaps TRBD1 (5 bases). V was cut by 3 bases and J by 0 bases, with 10 bases left in between. The CDR3 spans 15 residues. The V gene's germline CDR1 is SGDLS and CDR2 YYNGEE. The CDR3, as DNA: TGTGCCAGCAGCGCCCACGGGGGCTCTGGAAACACCATATATTTT. As protein: CASSAHGGSGNTIYF.

Here the CDR3 DNA reads TGTGCTAGTGGTTTGGTACCCCTGGGGATAGCGGAGTCTAGCACAGATACGCAGTATTTT. It yields the protein CASGLVPLGIAESSTDTQYF. This rearrangement joins TRBV12-5 to TRBJ2-3; D is perhaps TRBD2 (6 bases). The germline gives CDR1 LGHNT, CDR2 FRNRAP. V shed 0 bases and J shed 0 bases, with 22 bases lying between them. The CDR3 runs 20 residues.

The J gene is TRBJ2-5, the V gene TRBV7-8; D is possibly TRBD1 (6 bases). CDR1 SGHVS and CDR2 FQNEAQ come from the germline V gene. Trimming took off 8 bases at V and 2 bases at J, with 9 bases between the two ends. The CDR3 runs to 12 residues. The CDR3 nucleotides read TGTGCCAGCGGGCAGGGGCAAGAGACCCAGTACTTC. Translating it yields CASGQGQETQYF.

This chain connects TRBV27 to TRBJ1-1, with D unresolved. Germline V lookup: CDR1 MNHEY, CDR2 SMNVEV (reference sequence). The CDR3 spans 13 residues. The ends were cut back, 6 bases at V and 2 bases at J, with 10 bases in the middle. The CDR3 reads CASRGGSNTEAFF. In nucleotides, the CDR3 is TGTGCCAGCAGGGGAGGGTCTAACACTGAAGCTTTCTTT.

V and J are TRBV27 and TRBJ2-5; D ambiguous. CDR1 and CDR2 (germline): MNHEY, SMNVEV (reference sequence). V was shortened by 6 bases and J by 4 bases, with 12 bases between the two germline ends. This CDR3 comprises 13 residues. The CDR3 sequence: CASREMGGETQYF. The CDR3 DNA sequence: TGTGCCAGCAGGGAGATGGGTGGAGAGACCCAGTACTTC.

The rearrangement uses TRBV19 and TRBJ1-4, with a possible D match to TRBD1 (6 bases). CDR1 and CDR2 (germline): LNHDA, SQIVND (reference sequence). This CDR3 has 16 amino acids. V was pared by 3 bases and J by 1 base, with 12 bases between. CDR3 in DNA: TGTGCCAGTAGTATGGGGGGGGCAATAACTAATGAAAAACTGTTTTTT. Translation gives CASSMGGAITNEKLFF. The full variable domain, completed using reference TRBV19 and TRBJ1-4, is DGGITQSPKYLFRKEGQNVTLSCEQNLNHDAMYWYRQDPGQGLRLIYYSQIVNDFQKGDIAEGYSVSREKKESFPLTVTSAQKNPTAFYLCASSMGGAITNEKLFFGSGTQLSVL.